A single sample is the source of the 10 T cell receptor beta chains below, sequenced in a study of blood T cell repertoires in COVID-19. The assay was immunoSEQ multiplex PCR, and TCRdb's table has in-frame clones only and misses some. Here the sample spans roughly 200,000 clones, about 90% being singletons. The source material was peripheral blood. These receptors came from a man between 18 and 35 years old with active or convalescent COVID-19.

The rearrangement joins TRBV9 to TRBJ1-3; D is possibly TRBD1 (6 bases). This CDR3 contains 15 residues. V dropped 3 bases and J dropped 0 bases, with 10 bases sitting between them. Per the germline V gene, CDR1 is SGDLS and CDR2 is YYNGEE. CDR3 amino acids: CASSGQATSGNTIYF. The CDR3 DNA sequence: TGTGCCAGCAGCGGACAGGCGACCTCTGGAAACACCATATATTTT.

This clone was seen just once. This rearrangement joins TRBV28 to TRBJ2-5; 8 bases fit TRBD1. Trimming removed 5 bases from V and 6 bases from J; junction bases left unmatched: 11. The CDR3 covers 15 residues. Germline CDR1 reads MDHEN; CDR2 reads SYDVKM. The CDR3 DNA sequence: TGTGCCAGCAGTCATTCCGGGACAGGCGGGCAGACCCAGTACTTC. It encodes CASSHSGTGGQTQYF. The full variable domain, its missing parts supplied by reference TRBV28 and TRBJ2-5, is DVKVTQSSRYLVKRTGEKVFLECVQDMDHENMFWYRQDPGLGLRLIYFSYDVKMKEKGDIPEGYSVSREKKERFSLILESASTNQTSMYLCASSHSGTGGQTQYFGPGTRLLVL.

The gene calls are TRBV4-1 and TRBJ2-3; D perhaps matches TRBD1 (5 bases). The ends were cut back, 0 bases at V and 5 bases at J, with 12 bases in the middle. The CDR3 contains 15 residues. CDR1 is MGHRA, CDR2 YSYEKL, per germline. The DNA for the CDR3 is TGCGCCAGCAGCCAAGAGAACAGGAAGGGAGATACGCAGTATTTT. This translates into CASSQENRKGDTQYF.

The rearrangement uses TRBV25-1 and TRBJ2-7, with 7 bases matching TRBD1. CDR1 MGHDK and CDR2 SYGVNS come from the germline V gene. With 7 bases clipped from V and 0 bases from J, the junction kept 0 bases outside the gene matches. The CDR3 length is 12 residues. CDR3 sequence reads: CASNRGSYEQYF. The CDR3 DNA sequence: TGTGCCAGCAACAGGGGCTCCTACGAGCAGTACTTC.

The rearrangement joins TRBV2 to TRBJ1-5; 9 positions agree with TRBD1. V lost 11 bases, J lost 7 bases, and 12 bases stayed unmatched. CDR3 length: 14 residues. Germline lookup yields CDR1 SNHLY and CDR2 FYNNEI. In nucleotides, the CDR3 is TGTGCCTCGGGGGGGGGACAGGGAGGGCAGCCCCAGCATTTT. Protein sequence: CASGGGQGGQPQHF.

Written as DNA, the CDR3 is TGTGCCAGCAGTTTACCCGGACAGGGTTGGGAAAAACTGTTTTTT. It codes for CASSLPGQGWEKLFF. The rearrangement uses TRBV28 and TRBJ1-4, with 8 bases matching TRBD1. Losses at the gene ends were 2 bases for V and 8 bases for J; bases not matched to a gene: 7. The CDR3 has 15 amino acids. Per the germline V gene, CDR1 is MDHEN and CDR2 is SYDVKM. Combining the CDR3 with reference TRBV28 and TRBJ1-4 gives the whole variable domain DVKVTQSSRYLVKRTGEKVFLECVQDMDHENMFWYRQDPGLGLRLIYFSYDVKMKEKGDIPEGYSVSREKKERFSLILESASTNQTSMYLCASSLPGQGWEKLFFGSGTQLSVL.

The sample holds one count of this clone. The chain couples TRBV27 to TRBJ1-1, with a possible D match to TRBD1 (5 bases). Trimming shortened V by 6 bases and J by 5 bases, and 16 bases separated the two germline ends. Germline CDR1 reads MNHEY; CDR2 reads SMNVEV (reference sequence). The CDR3 is 14 residues long. In DNA form, the CDR3 reads TGTGCCAGCAGCTCTAAGGGGATGGGTACTGAAGCTTTCTTT. Its protein is CASSSKGMGTEAFF.

The table lists this clone with a few counts. V gene TRBV6-5 combines with J gene TRBJ1-4; D unresolved. The CDR3 extends over 15 amino acids. V was clipped by 6 bases and J by 4 bases, with 15 bases between them. CDR1 MNHEY and CDR2 SVGAGI come from the germline V gene. As DNA, the CDR3 is TGTGCCAGCAGGAGAACCCAGACATTTAATGAAAAACTGTTTTTT. Translating gives CASRRTQTFNEKLFF.

This clone was picked up one time. The V gene is TRBV27, the J gene TRBJ1-1; D gene ambiguous. The length of the CDR3 is 13 residues. Germline-derived CDR1 and CDR2 are MNHEY and SMNVEV (reference sequence). Between the trimmed V and J ends, which lost 7 bases and 1 base, there was a span of 10 bases. Written as DNA, the CDR3 is TGTGCCAGCATGGCGGCCGGGAACACTGAAGCTTTCTTT. Its translation is CASMAAGNTEAFF.

V and J are TRBV30 and TRBJ1-1; D is unclear. The V end was cut by 3 bases, the J end by 1 base, with 9 bases between. Looked up from germline, CDR1 is GTSNPN and CDR2 is SVGIG (reference sequence). This CDR3 is built from 13 residues. In DNA form, the CDR3 reads TGTGCCTGGAGGGTCGGGTCGAACACTGAAGCTTTCTTT. It translates to CAWRVGSNTEAFF.